This T cell receptor (beta chain) was identified in a study of cytomegalovirus exposure and HLA in healthy donors. Study-wide context: The use of the same platform for the 95 to 150 validation repertoires and the 600 to 800 first-cohort repertoires was reported by a later analysis.

Findings and caveats of the study: The study designated fewer than 200 TCR beta chains cytomegalovirus-associated. It was reportedly the case that the classifier diagnosed cytomegalovirus status with high specificity and sensitivity. Many donors shared some public TCRs, even though most TCR sequences were rare.

The table came from immunoSEQ multiplex PCR; TCRdb's copy has only in-frame clones and leaves some out. The sample lists 190,000 or so clones; roughly 80% were seen once. Regarding this clone: Antigen: not known.

What was sequenced was PBMCs. The sequence derives from a woman between 18 and 29 years old in good health and CMV-seropositive.

CDR3 loop: CASSLAGKNTEAFF. The CDR3 nucleotides read TGCGCCAGCAGCTTGGCGGGGAAGAACACTGAAGCTTTCTTT. The V and J genes are TRBV5-1 and TRBJ1-1; D remains ambiguous. Trimming took off 0 bases at V and 1 base at J, with 7 bases between the two ends. Per germline, CDR1 SGHRS and CDR2 YFSETQ. The CDR3 contains 14 residues.